Presented here are 22 T cell receptor beta chains from one specimen sequenced in a study of blood T cell repertoires in COVID-19. Some clones are missing from TCRdb's copy, which holds only in-frame ones; the method was immunoSEQ multiplex PCR. The data hold a few hundred thousand clones, with 84% observed a single time. Sequenced input: peripheral blood. Every receptor here comes from a woman over 75 with COVID-19, enrolled during active disease.

CDR3 in DNA: TGCGCCAGCAGCTTGGGGGACAGGGGAATCTATGGCTACACCTTC. It is translated as CASSLGDRGIYGYTF. V gene TRBV5-1 combines with J gene TRBJ1-2, with 10 bases lining up with TRBD1. The germline V gene encodes CDR1 SGHRS and CDR2 YFSETQ. Trimming at V came to 0 bases and at J to 4 bases, leaving 3 bases not matched to a gene. CDR3 length: 15 amino acids.

About this clone itself: This may stem from a read error, because a much larger clone lies one nucleotide away. This sample also contains other DNA sequences that code for the same CDR3. The chain uses TRBV5-1 and TRBJ1-1; TRBD1 is a possible D gene (5 bases). Trimming shortened V by 1 base and J by 4 bases, and 8 bases separated the two germline ends. Germline V lookup: CDR1 SGHRS, CDR2 YFSETQ. This CDR3 is 13 amino acids long. CDR3 protein: CASSLQGGTEAFF. The CDR3 coding sequence is TGCGCCAGCAGCTTGCAGGGAGGCACTGAAGCTTTCTTT. The full variable domain, with the rest looked up from reference TRBV5-1 and TRBJ1-1, is KAGVTQTPRYLIKTRGQQVTLSCSPISGHRSVSWYQQTPGQGLQFLFEYFSETQRNKGNFPGRFSGRQFSNSRSEMNVSTLELGDSALYLCASSLQGGTEAFFGQGTRLTVV.

The chain uses TRBV24-1 and TRBJ2-7, with TRBD2 matching over 7 bases. CDR3 length: 14 residues. Germline CDR1 reads KGHDR; CDR2 reads SFDVKD. V dropped 5 bases and J dropped 0; count of bases not matched to a gene: 3. CDR3 nucleotide sequence: TGTGCCACCAGTGGGGGAGGGCGCTCCTACGAGCAGTACTTC. It codes for CATSGGGRSYEQYF.

The rearrangement uses TRBV12-3 or TRBV12-4 and TRBJ1-2; weak D call: TRBD1 (5 bases). The CDR3 has 13 residues. Trimming stripped 3 bases from V and 7 bases from J, with 12 bases between. The DNA of the CDR3 is TGTGCCAGCAGTTTCCGCAGGGAGGCTGGCTACACCTTC. Its protein is CASSFRREAGYTF.

The J gene is TRBJ1-6, the V gene TRBV12-3 or TRBV12-4; D not certain. V was clipped by 7 bases and J by 7 bases, with 8 bases between them. This CDR3 contains 12 residues. The CDR3 protein is CASKTGNSPLHF. The CDR3 bases are TGTGCCAGCAAGACCGGGAATTCACCCCTCCACTTT.

The chain combines TRBV7-2 with TRBJ1-3; D might be TRBD1 (5 bases). Germline V lookup: CDR1 SGHTA, CDR2 FQGNSA. This CDR3 is 13 amino acids long. Trimming pared 3 bases from V and 13 bases from J, leaving 16 bases between. CDR3 in DNA: TGTGCCAGCAGCTTGGAAGGGGTGGGCAGGATATATTTT. Translating gives CASSLEGVGRIYF.

The gene calls are TRBV4-1 and TRBJ2-1, with TRBD1 as a possible D gene (5 bases). V lost 1 base and J lost 4, with 8 bases in between. Germline CDR1 and CDR2: MGHRA and YSYEKL. The CDR3 has 14 residues. CDR3: CASSQGQTYNEQFF. CDR3 in DNA: TGCGCCAGCAGCCAAGGACAGACATACAATGAGCAGTTCTTC.

The chain uses TRBV24-1 and TRBJ1-2; 7 bases align to TRBD1. CDR1 is KGHDR and CDR2 is SFDVKD in the germline V gene. There are 15 residues in the CDR3. With V trimmed by 4 bases and J by 0 bases, 4 bases remained unmatched. The CDR3 DNA follows: TGTGCCACCAGTGAACGGGACAGCCCTAACTATGGCTACACCTTC. Translation: CATSERDSPNYGYTF.

This clone came up once. The chain couples TRBV28 to TRBJ2-7; D perhaps matches TRBD1 (6 bases). Germline V gene data show CDR1 as MDHEN and CDR2 as SYDVKM. The CDR3 consists of 13 residues. V was trimmed by 10 bases and J by 5 bases, leaving 18 bases between them. The CDR3 coding sequence is TGTGCCACAGGGGAACAGGGTCTCGACGAGCAGTACGTC. Encoded protein: CATGEQGLDEQYV.

This chain uses TRBV7-9 with TRBJ1-4; D gene ambiguous. Between the trimmed V and J ends, which lost 5 bases and 0 bases, there was a span of 10 bases. The CDR3 covers 15 residues. From germline, CDR1 is SEHNR and CDR2 FQNEAQ (reference sequence). CDR3 sequence (DNA): TGTGCCAGCAGCCAAGAGTTGGCAACTAATGAAAAACTGTTTTTT. This codes for CASSQELATNEKLFF.

The V and J genes are TRBV19 and TRBJ2-1; the D gene is possibly TRBD1 (5 bases). The CDR3 extends over 14 amino acids. V lost 3 bases, J lost 3 bases, and 9 bases lay in between. Germline CDR1 is LNHDA and CDR2 is SQIVND (reference sequence). The CDR3 coding sequence is TGTGCCAGTAGTATGCAGGGTATCTACAATGAGCAGTTCTTC. As protein: CASSMQGIYNEQFF.

This sequence joins TRBV9 and TRBJ2-7, with TRBD2 as a possible D gene (6 bases). V gave up 3 bases and J gave up 3 bases, with 19 bases separating them. The CDR3 loop spans 16 amino acids. Germline V gene sequence: CDR1 SGDLS, CDR2 YYNGEE. CDR3 sequence: CASSAFRDSKIYEQYF. CDR3 DNA: TGTGCCAGCAGCGCCTTCCGGGACTCGAAAATCTACGAGCAGTACTTC.

This clone appeared a single time. The genes are TRBV7-5 and TRBJ1-5; the table gives TRBD1 as D, unverified against the DNA. TRBV7-5 is flagged as a pseudogene. The CDR3 loop spans 18 amino acids. CDR3 protein: CVRRHRGAEEGSNQPQHF. The CDR3 DNA follows: TGTGTCAGAAGACACAGGGGAGCCGAAGAGGGAAGCAATCAGCCCCAGCATTTT.

The genes are TRBV10-2 and TRBJ1-2; no clear D gene. V shed 3 bases and J shed 6 bases, with 11 bases lying between them. The germline gives CDR1 WSHSY, CDR2 SAAADI. The CDR3 contains 13 residues. The CDR3 sequence is CASSERGWDGYTF. CDR3 sequence (DNA): TGCGCCAGCAGTGAAAGAGGGTGGGATGGCTACACCTTC.

The gene calls are TRBV27 and TRBJ2-3; 11 nucleotides line up with TRBD2. The V and J ends lost 1 base and 2 bases, in that order; junction bases with no gene match: 14. Germline CDR1 and CDR2: MNHEY and SMNVEV (reference sequence). The CDR3 extends over 20 amino acids. The CDR3 sequence is CASSLYPLVFSGGVTDTQYF. In DNA, the CDR3 is TGTGCCAGCAGTTTATACCCCCTCGTATTTAGCGGGGGGGTCACAGATACGCAGTATTTT.

The chain carries TRBV24-1 and TRBJ2-3, with 10 positions matching TRBD2. The ends lost 3 bases at V and 4 bases at J; junction bases unmatched: 9. The CDR3 spans 17 residues. Looked up from germline, CDR1 is KGHDR and CDR2 is SFDVKD. In DNA form, the CDR3 reads TGTGCCACCAGTGATCAAATACTAGCGGGGATCGCAGATACGCAGTATTTT. It is translated as CATSDQILAGIADTQYF.

The V and J genes are TRBV7-9 and TRBJ1-1, with D possibly matching TRBD1 (5 bases). The CDR3 length is 14 residues. CDR1 and CDR2 (germline): SEHNR, FQNEAQ (reference sequence). The V and J ends lost 3 bases and 6 bases respectively, with 14 bases between them. CDR3 sequence (DNA): TGTGCCAGCAGCTTGCTGGGGCAGTCCGCTGAAGCTTTCTTT. Protein: CASSLLGQSAEAFF.

Regarding this clone: At the DNA level, this CDR3 is encoded by other sequences in the same sample as well. J is TRBJ2-2 and V is TRBV6-5; no clear D. The CDR3 contains 12 residues. Germline-derived CDR1 and CDR2 are MNHEY and SVGAGI. Trimming took 7 bases from V and 3 from J, leaving 6 bases between them. The chain's CDR3 is CASTRDTGELFF. CDR3 DNA: TGTGCCAGCACCCGGGACACCGGGGAGCTGTTTTTT.

The chain carries TRBV11-2 and TRBJ2-1; 8 nucleotides align to TRBD2. CDR3 length: 12 amino acids. The V gene end was trimmed by 2 bases and the J gene end by 14 bases; junction bases not matched to a gene: 5. Germline V gives CDR1 SGHAT, CDR2 FQNNGV. The CDR3, as DNA: TGTGCCAGCAGCTTAAACGGGGGGGCCGAGTTCTTC. This encodes CASSLNGGAEFF.

The CDR3 loop reads CASSLGGGANTGELFF. In DNA, the CDR3 is TGTGCCAGCAGCTTAGGAGGGGGTGCGAACACCGGGGAGCTGTTTTTT. The rearrangement joins TRBV11-3 to TRBJ2-2, with D tentatively TRBD1 (6 bases). The CDR3 consists of 16 residues. CDR1 and CDR2 from the germline V gene are SGHNT and YENEEA. Trimming took 1 base from V and 0 from J, leaving 9 bases between them.

The chain combines TRBV29-1 with TRBJ1-1, with D unresolved. The CDR3 has 10 residues. The V end was cut by 6 bases, the J end by 0 bases, with 2 bases between. Germline loops: CDR1 SQVTM, CDR2 ANQGSEA. CDR3 in amino acids: CSVMNTEAFF. The CDR3 DNA sequence: TGCAGCGTCATGAACACTGAAGCTTTCTTT.

The J gene is TRBJ2-2, the V gene TRBV3-1 (or the pseudogene TRBV3-2); D is perhaps TRBD1 (5 bases). CDR1 LGHDT and CDR2 YNNKEL come from the germline V gene (reference sequence). The CDR3 sequence is 13 residues long. V was pared by 3 bases and J by 7 bases, with 9 bases between. In DNA form, the CDR3 reads TGTGCCAGCAGCCAGCAGGGTGGCGGGGAGCTGTTTTTT. As protein: CASSQQGGGELFF.